This T cell receptor beta chain was recorded in a study of blood T cell repertoires in COVID-19 (TCRdb year 2020). The study in broad terms: The collaborator samples originated in the United States, Italy and Spain and spanned the acute and convalescent phases of COVID-19. The prospective study material was composed of cDNA or gDNA derived from T cells, B-cell-depleted T cells, or PBMCs. Deeply sampled blood TCRbeta repertoires from subjects exposed to, actively infected with, or recovered from COVID-19 were included in the dataset. The repertoires were made available in a free public database intended to serve as a resource for research on the immune response to SARS-CoV-2. Samples came from the ongoing ImmuneRACE study (first 160 participants) plus 1,254 subjects from 6 global collaborators. A de-identified subject ID, COVID-19 status, age in years and sex were almost always included in the sample metadata. HLA class I and class II types, where available, came from metadata supplied by the sample provider rather than from assay-based typing. Points the paper makes about the study in general: How much clinical and demographic metadata was included differed by source and by participant, and the metadata was provided uncurated.

The CDR3, from cysteine to phenylalanine, totals 18 residues. Just the 54-base CDR3 DNA is kept, in frame starting at base 1. V ends up 0 bases short and J 4 bases short, with an unmatched junction base count of 9. From a lookup of the germline V gene, CDR1 and CDR2 are SGHTA and FQGNSA. TCRbeta CDR3 regions were amplified from genomic DNA using the immunoSEQ Assay, a bias-controlled multiplex PCR. The source study handled its data this way. Within the assay, amplification of reference gene primers was used to estimate how many nucleated cells each sample contained. To quantify the absolute abundance of each unique TCRbeta CDR3 rearrangement, sequence reads were collapsed and filtered. For each sample, productive Simpson clonality was calculated as the square root of Simpson's diversity index over productive rearrangements. TCRdb re-hosts the immuneACCESS table, in-frame sequences only. Its copies lack some clones; in the studies checked, an unresolved V gene accounts for under half of them, and the cause for the rest is not known. V and J calls and clone size come straight from that table; D and trimming were deduced from the DNA. The table for this sample lists a few hundred thousand clones; about 87% of them were counted only once. Around 10% of the sample comes from the top ten.

Participants in the prospective study were aged about 18 to 95 years, lived in about two dozen United States geographic areas, and enrolled through a virtual design. Cohort assignment in the prospective study relied on participant-reported clinical history from a screening survey and a study questionnaire. ImmuneRACE Cohort 3 recovered participants were defined by two consecutive negative NP/OP PCR tests, healthcare professional clearance, or symptom resolution. In the prospective study, whole blood, serum and a nasopharyngeal or oropharyngeal swab were collected from each participant by mobile phlebotomists. Over a roughly 2-month period, participants in the prospective study had the option of providing additional blood draws and questionnaires. Before DNA extraction, blood samples from the prospective study were shipped at room temperature or frozen. Points on this clone: It lacks a known antigen. Base qualities are not provided; no much larger clone lies one nucleotide away.

In this chain, TRBV7-2 is recombined with TRBJ2-3; TRBD2 lines up with 11 middle nucleotides. The TCR comes from a woman aged 18-29 years who had recovered from COVID-19. Sequences were obtained from PBMCs or T cells enriched from blood (not recorded which). The CDR3 has the sequence CASSLASPSGRTADTQYF. At the DNA level, the sequence is TGTGCCAGCAGCTTAGCGTCTCCTAGCGGGAGGACAGCAGATACGCAGTATTTT. Supplemented by the reference TRBV7-2 and TRBJ2-3 proteins around the CDR3, the complete variable domain is GAGVSQSPSNKVTEKGKDVELRCDPISGHTALYWYRQSLGQGLEFLIYFQGNSAPDKSGLPSDRFSAERTGGSVSTLTIQRTQQEDSAVYLCASSLASPSGRTADTQYFGPGTRLTVL.